The 11 T cell receptor beta chains listed next were all sequenced from one sample in a study of long-term antiretroviral therapy in people with HIV. Sequencing used immunoSEQ v3.0 at survey level. Repertoires were generated with immunoSEQ multiplex PCR, while TCRdb's copy carries only in-frame clones and drops some. The repertoire holds about 28,000 clones, with around 83% as singletons. The sequences come from unsorted PBMCs, collected 0.4 years after starting antiretroviral therapy. These receptors were collected from a man aged 18 to 29 with HIV.

The chain combines TRBV27 with TRBJ2-7, with D possibly matching TRBD1 (5 bases). From germline, CDR1 is MNHEY and CDR2 SMNVEV (reference sequence). This CDR3 spans 15 amino acids. Trimming cost V 2 bases and J 1 base, with 12 bases left between them. This CDR3 reads CASSLRGAVSYEQYF. In nucleotides, the CDR3 is TGTGCCAGCAGTTTAAGGGGCGCAGTATCCTACGAGCAGTACTTC.

The chain links TRBV7-2 to TRBJ2-7; possibly TRBD2 for D (5 bases). This CDR3 is built from 13 residues. V lost 5 bases, J lost 7 bases, and 15 bases lay in between. Germline CDR1 reads SGHTA; CDR2 reads FQGNSA. The CDR3 protein is CASSPGVLREQYF. For the CDR3, the DNA is TGTGCCAGCAGCCCCGGGGTTTTACGAGAGCAGTACTTC.

This clone appeared a few times. The genes are TRBV7-8 and TRBJ1-5; no firm D call. The CDR3 spans 12 residues. Germline-derived CDR1 and CDR2 are SGHVS and FQNEAQ. Trimming stripped 1 base from V and 5 bases from J, with 3 bases between. The CDR3 here is CASSLGDQPQHF. Here the CDR3 DNA reads TGTGCCAGCAGCTTAGGGGATCAGCCCCAGCATTTT.

V and J are TRBV11-2 and TRBJ2-1; D not resolved. V was cut by 5 bases and J by 1 base, with 15 bases left in between. Germline V gene data show CDR1 as SGHAT and CDR2 as FQNNGV. The CDR3 spans 16 residues. This chain's CDR3 is CASSVRQPLSYNEQFF. The DNA of the CDR3 is TGTGCCAGCAGCGTCAGGCAACCCCTTTCCTACAATGAGCAGTTCTTC.

The chain combines TRBV19 with TRBJ2-5; D call uncertain. V was shortened by 7 bases and J by 5 bases, with 26 bases between the two germline ends. Germline V gene data show CDR1 as LNHDA and CDR2 as SQIVND (reference sequence). The CDR3 runs 17 residues. The CDR3 region has the DNA TGTGCCAGTACCCCCGGTGGAGAAGGGCCGCCTCGGGAGACCCAGTACTTC. This gives the protein CASTPGGEGPPRETQYF. Full variable domain (missing parts from reference TRBV19 and TRBJ2-5): DGGITQSPKYLFRKEGQNVTLSCEQNLNHDAMYWYRQDPGQGLRLIYYSQIVNDFQKGDIAEGYSVSREKKESFPLTVTSAQKNPTAFYLCASTPGGEGPPRETQYFGPGTRLLVL.

The genes are TRBV12-5 and TRBJ2-2, with D uncertain. The CDR3 spans 15 residues. Germline CDR1 and CDR2: LGHNT and FRNRAP. V lost 1 base and J 4 bases, leaving 10 bases between the germline ends. CDR3 DNA sequence: TGTGCTAGTGGTTTGGCTGGGTTGGGCACCGGGGAGCTGTTTTTT. Residues: CASGLAGLGTGELFF.

The chain uses TRBV19 and TRBJ2-2; D perhaps matches TRBD1 (5 bases). V lost 7 bases and J lost 1, with 10 bases in between. The CDR3 extends over 14 amino acids. The V gene's germline CDR1 is LNHDA and CDR2 SQIVND (reference sequence). DNA of the CDR3: TGTGCCAGTATAGGCCAGGGGAACACCGGGGAGCTGTTTTTT. Protein product: CASIGQGNTGELFF.

The V and J genes are TRBV6-5 and TRBJ2-1; no reliable D call. V gave up 4 bases and J gave up 4 bases, with 8 bases separating them. The CDR3 spans 13 residues. CDR1 and CDR2 (germline): MNHEY, SVGAGI. CDR3 in amino acids: CASSFQEYNEQFF. CDR3 sequence (DNA): TGTGCCAGCAGTTTCCAGGAATACAATGAGCAGTTCTTC.

The rearrangement joins TRBV7-8 to TRBJ2-5; 9 nucleotides line up with TRBD2. Trimming took 3 bases from V and 4 from J; bases not matched to a gene: 3. Germline-derived CDR1 and CDR2 are SGHVS and FQNEAQ. The CDR3 has 14 amino acids. The CDR3 DNA sequence: TGTGCCAGCAGCTTTAGCGGGGGAGGAGAGACCCAGTACTTC. Protein product: CASSFSGGGETQYF.

This clone has just one count. V gene TRBV7-6 combines with J gene TRBJ1-4; 8 positions match TRBD1. Losses at the gene ends were 5 bases for V and 10 bases for J; bases not matched to a gene: 12. The germline CDR1 and CDR2 sequences are SGHVS and FNYEAQ. This CDR3 is 15 amino acids long. DNA for the CDR3: TGTGCCAGCAGCCGTAACAGGGACAGGAGCGGAAAACTGTTTTTT. Protein product: CASSRNRDRSGKLFF. Drawing the rest from reference TRBV7-6 and TRBJ1-4, the complete variable domain is GAGVSQSPRYKVTKRGQDVALRCDPISGHVSLYWYRQALGQGPEFLTYFNYEAQQDKSGLPNDRFSAERPEGSISTLTIQRTEQRDSAMYRCASSRNRDRSGKLFFGSGTQLSVL.

The gene calls are TRBV6-6 and TRBJ2-1; 7 bases agree with TRBD1. Unmatched junction bases numbered 9, after V lost 6 bases and J lost 4 bases. From germline, CDR1 is MNHNY and CDR2 SVGAGI (reference sequence). The CDR3 runs 15 residues. The CDR3 spells CASSLEWGQYNEQFF. CDR3 DNA: TGTGCCAGCAGCCTCGAGTGGGGACAGTACAATGAGCAGTTCTTC.